Each of the 15 T cell receptor beta chains below was sequenced from the same sample in a study of response to subunit inactivated influenza vaccine (dated by TCRdb to the late 2010s). Library prep was done by RT-PCR. Sequenced using an Illumina HiSeq 2500. TCRdb trimmed the raw reads at Q25, called clones with MiXCR and kept productive beta chains. Every entry covers one CDR3 protein and lists the most common genes and DNA from its rows. This sample has around 480,000 distinct CDR3 sequences in its table, and 16% of those were observed once. The ten largest clones add up to 3% to 3.5% of the sample. Sequenced material: CD4+ T cells sorted from PBMCs, taken 23 months after vaccination. These receptors all come from a man between 50 and 69 years old who received an inactivated influenza vaccine. Donor details come from another sample of the same person, matched by shared clones.

This clonotype was seen a handful of times. V is TRBV4-2 and J is TRBJ1-1; tentatively, D is TRBD1 (5 bases). CDR3 length equals 14 residues. Germline lookup yields CDR1 LGHNA and CDR2 YNFKEQ. Between the trimmed V and J ends, which lost 4 bases and 4 bases, there was a span of 13 bases. CDR3 bases: TGTGCCAGCAGCCGCCCGGGGGGGGGCACTGAAGCTTTCTTT. Its protein product is CASSRPGGGTEAFF.

Ten or more counts support this clonotype. The J gene is TRBJ2-1, the V gene TRBV29-1; 10 bases fit TRBD2. CDR1 is SQVTM, CDR2 ANQGSEA, per germline. This CDR3 has 16 residues. With 5 bases clipped from V and 1 base from J, the junction kept 8 bases outside the gene matches. The CDR3 loop is CSVNRLAGWSYNEQFF. CDR3 coding DNA: TGCAGCGTTAACCGACTAGCGGGTTGGTCCTACAATGAGCAGTTCTTC.

The chain couples TRBV6-1 to TRBJ2-2; D is unresolved. The ends were cut back, 6 bases at V and 3 bases at J, with 14 bases in the middle. Germline CDR1 reads MNHNS; CDR2 reads SASEGT. The CDR3 runs to 15 residues. The CDR3 is CASRHGNRYTGELFF. The DNA of the CDR3 is TGTGCCAGCAGACATGGGAACAGATACACCGGGGAGCTGTTTTTT.

This clonotype was picked up many times. CDR3 in amino acids: CSASEQGTFFGAFF. CDR3 DNA: TGCAGTGCTAGCGAACAGGGGACTTTTTTCGGAGCTTTCTTT. The chain employs TRBV20-1 and TRBJ1-1, with TRBD1 identical over 7 bases. Trimming removed 3 bases from V and 10 bases from J; junction bases left unmatched: 14. CDR3 size: 14 residues. The germline gives CDR1 DFQATT, CDR2 SNEGSKA (reference sequence).

This clonotype was seen more than once but under ten times. The chain uses TRBV29-1 and TRBJ2-7, with 8 positions matching TRBD2. CDR3 size: 13 residues. The V gene's germline CDR1 is SQVTM and CDR2 ANQGSEA. V lost 5 bases to trimming and J lost 11 bases; unmatched junction nucleotides: 14. Here the CDR3 reads CSVTRDRAAGEYF. CDR3 bases: TGCAGCGTTACCCGGGACCGCGCAGCGGGGGAGTACTTC.

The table lists this clonotype with a few counts. The rearrangement joins TRBV29-1 to TRBJ2-5; 12 bases map to TRBD2. Germline V gene sequence: CDR1 SQVTM, CDR2 ANQGSEA. The CDR3 spans 14 residues. The V gene end was trimmed by 7 bases and the J gene end by 2 bases; junction bases not matched to a gene: 5. Here the CDR3 DNA reads TGCAGCGGCTTACTAGCGGGAGGTCAAGAGACCCAGTACTTC. Its translation: CSGLLAGGQETQYF.

The V gene is TRBV20-1, the J gene TRBJ1-1, with no clear D. The CDR3 is 11 amino acids. The germline gives CDR1 DFQATT, CDR2 SNEGSKA (reference sequence). The CDR3 nucleotides are TGCACCGCGCCCTGGAACACTGAAGCTTTCTTT. It codes for CTAPWNTEAFF.

This clonotype appeared a few times. This rearrangement joins TRBV20-1 to TRBJ2-7, with 9 bases aligning to TRBD1. This CDR3 is 14 amino acids long. CDR1 and CDR2 (germline): DFQATT, SNEGSKA (reference sequence). Trimming at V came to 5 bases and at J to 5 bases, leaving 10 bases not matched to a gene. CDR3 nucleotides: TGCAGTGCTGACCGGGACAGGGACCCCCACGAGCAGTACTTC. This encodes CSADRDRDPHEQYF.

This clonotype has only a few counts. The chain couples TRBV5-1 to TRBJ2-5; 9 bases agree with TRBD1. V gave up 4 bases and J gave up 2 bases; unmatched junction bases: 9. Looked up from germline, CDR1 is SGHRS and CDR2 is YFSETQ. There are 16 residues in the CDR3. The DNA for the CDR3 is TGCGCCAGCAGCCTCCGGACAGGGGAGGTTCAAGAGACCCAGTACTTC. It encodes CASSLRTGEVQETQYF.

This clonotype was seen ten or more times. This chain connects TRBV5-1 to TRBJ2-7; 8 positions agree with TRBD1. Germline-derived CDR1 and CDR2 are SGHRS and YFSETQ. There are 13 residues in the CDR3. Trimming cost V 4 bases and J 3 bases; bases outside gene matches: 3. In DNA, the CDR3 is TGCGCCAGCAGCCCGGGACAGGTCTACGAGCAGTACTTC. It specifies CASSPGQVYEQYF.

V is TRBV3-1 and J is TRBJ1-1; D remains unclear. The germline V and J ends were trimmed by 5 bases and 3 bases, with 10 bases remaining between them. The CDR3 loop spans 13 amino acids. The germline V gene has CDR1 LGHDT and CDR2 YNNKEL (reference sequence). The CDR3 spells CASSSYSDTEAFF. CDR3 nucleotides: TGTGCCAGCAGCTCGTACAGCGACACTGAAGCTTTCTTT.

This clonotype was found a few times. The chain joins TRBV20-1 to TRBJ2-3; 7 bases are shared with TRBD2. The CDR3 runs 15 residues. Germline CDR1 reads DFQATT; CDR2 reads SNEGSKA (reference sequence). The V and J ends lost 5 bases and 3 bases, in that order; junction bases with no gene match: 11. CDR3 amino acids: CSAPGAGVGTDTQYF. CDR3 coding DNA: TGCAGTGCTCCGGGTGCGGGGGTTGGGACAGATACGCAGTATTTT.

V is TRBV29-1 and J is TRBJ1-5, with TRBD1 matching 11 bases. The germline CDR1 and CDR2 sequences are SQVTM and ANQGSEA. Losses at the gene ends were 6 bases for V and 3 bases for J; bases not matched to a gene: 4. The CDR3 has 14 amino acids. CDR3 region: CSVRTGGVNQPQHF. DNA of the CDR3: TGCAGCGTCAGGACAGGGGGCGTCAATCAGCCCCAGCATTTT.

This chain uses TRBV11-2 with TRBJ2-7; 10 bases are a match to TRBD2. The CDR3 extends over 19 amino acids. The germline gives CDR1 SGHAT, CDR2 FQNNGV. After removal of 6 bases from V and 2 bases from J, the junction contained 19 bases not matched to a gene. This CDR3 is CASRRAPGLASGSAYEQYF. For the CDR3, the DNA is TGTGCCAGCAGGCGCGCTCCGGGACTAGCGTCAGGTTCAGCCTACGAGCAGTACTTC.

The chain couples TRBV5-8 to TRBJ2-3, with D perhaps TRBD2 (6 bases). V lost 2 bases to trimming and J lost 3 bases, with 13 bases between them. The germline CDR1 and CDR2 sequences are SGHTS and YDEGEE. There are 15 residues in the CDR3. The CDR3 region has the DNA TGTGCCAGCAGCTTTCGGGGGAGATTAACAGATACGCAGTATTTT. Residues: CASSFRGRLTDTQYF.